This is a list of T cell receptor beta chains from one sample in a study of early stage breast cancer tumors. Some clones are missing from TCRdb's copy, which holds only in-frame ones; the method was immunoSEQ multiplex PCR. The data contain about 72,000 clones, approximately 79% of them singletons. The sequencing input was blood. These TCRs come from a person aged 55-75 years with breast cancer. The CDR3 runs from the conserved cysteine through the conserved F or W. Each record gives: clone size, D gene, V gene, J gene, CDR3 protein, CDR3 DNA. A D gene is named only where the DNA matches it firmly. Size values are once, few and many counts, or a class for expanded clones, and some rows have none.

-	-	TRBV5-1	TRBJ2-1	CASSLSGGDYNEQFF	TGCGCCAGCAGCTTGTCCGGGGGCGATTACAATGAGCAGTTCTTC
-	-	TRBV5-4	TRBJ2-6	CASSSKQSPGANVLTF	TGTGCCAGCAGCTCCAAGCAGTCGCCTGGGGCCAACGTCCTGACTTTC
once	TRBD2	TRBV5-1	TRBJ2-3	CASSHLAGDTDTQYF	TGCGCCAGCTCCCACCTAGCGGGAGACACAGATACGCAGTATTTT
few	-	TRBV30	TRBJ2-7	CAWSESGDGSEQYF	TGTGCCTGGAGTGAAAGCGGCGATGGTAGCGAGCAGTACTTC
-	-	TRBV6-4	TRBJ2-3	CASSSRGAGDTQYF	TGTGCCAGCAGTTCCCGGGGTGCGGGAGATACGCAGTATTTT
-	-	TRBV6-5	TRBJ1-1	CASSAEDREAFF	TGTGCCAGCAGTGCAGAGGACAGAGAAGCTTTCTTT
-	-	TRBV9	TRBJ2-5	CASSVGRETQYF	TGTGCCAGCAGCGTAGGAAGGGAGACCCAGTACTTC
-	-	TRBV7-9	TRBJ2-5	CASSFGHDQGTQYF	TGTGCCAGCAGCTTCGGACATGATCAAGGGACCCAGTACTTC
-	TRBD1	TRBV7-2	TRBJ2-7	CASSRDRGTYEQYF	TGTGCCAGCAGCCGGGACAGGGGGACCTACGAGCAGTACTTC
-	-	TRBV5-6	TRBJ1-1	CASEGVLGTEAFF	TGTGCCAGCGAAGGGGTCCTGGGCACTGAAGCTTTCTTT
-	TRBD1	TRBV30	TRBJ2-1	CAWRGDRADYNEQFF	TGTGCCTGGCGTGGGGACAGGGCGGACTACAATGAGCAGTTCTTC
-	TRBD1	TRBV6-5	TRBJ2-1	CASQSGGTYNEQFF	TGTGCCAGTCAATCAGGGGGTACCTACAATGAGCAGTTCTTC
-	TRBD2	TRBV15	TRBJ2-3	CATSPGTSGGDTQYF	TGTGCCACCAGCCCCGGGACTAGCGGGGGAGATACGCAGTATTTT
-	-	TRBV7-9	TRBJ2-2	CASSSSGDSPRRGELFF	TGTGCCAGCAGCTCATCCGGTGACAGTCCCCGACGGGGGGAGCTGTTTTTT
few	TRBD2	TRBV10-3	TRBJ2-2	CATTSGGLASGELFF	TGTGCCACCACCTCGGGGGGACTAGCGAGCGGGGAGCTGTTTTTT
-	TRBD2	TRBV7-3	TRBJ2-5	CASSFGTIGQETQYF	TGTGCCAGCAGCTTCGGGACTATAGGCCAAGAGACCCAGTACTTC
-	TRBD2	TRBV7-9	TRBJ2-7	CASSREGSYEQYF	TGTGCCAGCAGCCGGGAGGGATCCTACGAGCAGTACTTC
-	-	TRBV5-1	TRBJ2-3	CASSFGQLTDTQYF	TGCGCCAGCAGCTTTGGACAGCTCACAGATACGCAGTATTTT
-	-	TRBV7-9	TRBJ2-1	CASSPERHEQFF	TGTGCCAGCAGCCCTGAAAGGCATGAGCAGTTCTTC
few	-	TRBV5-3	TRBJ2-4	CARSRVSKNIQYF	TGTGCCAGAAGCCGTGTATCCAAAAACATTCAGTACTTC
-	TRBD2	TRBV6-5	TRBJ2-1	CASRGTTYNEQFF	TGTGCCAGCCGCGGGACTACTTACAATGAGCAGTTCTTC
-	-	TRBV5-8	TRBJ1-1	CASSFEHTDTEAFF	TGTGCCAGCAGCTTTGAGCACACCGACACTGAAGCTTTCTTT
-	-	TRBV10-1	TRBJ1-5	CASRDRLPFLLSNQPQHF	TGCGCCAGCAGAGACAGACTACCCTTTCTTTTGAGCAATCAGCCCCAGCATTTT
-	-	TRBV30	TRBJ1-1	CAWSVSESEAFF	TGTGCCTGGAGTGTATCGGAGAGTGAAGCTTTCTTT
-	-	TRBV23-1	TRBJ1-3	CASSHDGPGNTIYF	TGCGCCAGCAGTCATGATGGGCCGGGAAACACCATATATTTT
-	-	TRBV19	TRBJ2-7	CASSIWQDSYEQYF	TGTGCCAGTAGTATTTGGCAGGACTCCTACGAGCAGTACTTC
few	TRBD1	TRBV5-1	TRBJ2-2	CASSTDRGSTGELFF	TGCGCCAGCAGCACGGACAGGGGGAGCACCGGGGAGCTGTTTTTT
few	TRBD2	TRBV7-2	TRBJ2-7	CASSFVAGREPHYEQYF	TGTGCCAGCAGCTTTGTAGCTGGGCGGGAGCCACACTACGAGCAGTACTTC
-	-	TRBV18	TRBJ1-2	CASSSTRDIRGGYTF	TGTGCCAGCTCATCTACCCGGGACATCAGGGGTGGCTACACCTTC
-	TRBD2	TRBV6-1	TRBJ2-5	CASRGATSGAGTQYF	TGTGCCAGCAGGGGGGCGACTAGCGGGGCGGGGACCCAGTACTTC
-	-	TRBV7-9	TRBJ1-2	CASSLDAGDGYTF	TGTGCCAGCAGCTTAGATGCCGGGGATGGCTACACCTTC
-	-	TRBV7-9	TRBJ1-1	CASSSTGSDTEAFF	TGTGCCAGCAGCTCCACAGGATCAGACACTGAAGCTTTCTTT
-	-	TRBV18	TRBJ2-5	CASSPPRGQETQYF	TGTGCCAGCTCACCTCCGCGGGGTCAAGAGACCCAGTACTTC
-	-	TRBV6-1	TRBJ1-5	CASRAGGQPQHF	TGTGCCAGCAGGGCGGGGGGTCAGCCCCAGCATTTT
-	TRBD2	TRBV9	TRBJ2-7	CASSTSGGYEQYF	TGTGCCAGCAGCACTAGCGGGGGGTACGAGCAGTACTTC
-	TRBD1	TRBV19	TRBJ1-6	CASRSGTGANSPLHF	TGTGCCAGTAGGTCCGGGACAGGGGCTAATTCACCCCTCCACTTT
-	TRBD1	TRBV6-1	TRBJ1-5	CASRTGKQPQHF	TGTGCCAGCAGGACAGGGAAACAGCCCCAGCATTTT
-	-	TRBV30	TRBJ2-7	CAWSLGPYEQYF	TGTGCCTGGAGCTTGGGTCCCTACGAGCAGTACTTC
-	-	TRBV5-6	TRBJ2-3	CASSLWQGRSDTQYF	TGTGCCAGCAGCTTGTGGCAGGGTCGGTCAGATACGCAGTATTTT
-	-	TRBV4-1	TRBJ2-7	CASSQDGPSSYEQYF	TGCGCCAGCAGCCAAGATGGGCCCAGCTCCTACGAGCAGTACTTC
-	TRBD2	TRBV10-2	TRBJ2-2	CATPGLAGGLNTGELFF	TGCGCCACTCCGGGACTAGCGGGGGGATTAAACACCGGGGAGCTGTTTTTT
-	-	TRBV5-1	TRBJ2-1	CASSLRGPIPPMEQFF	TGCGCCAGCAGCTTGAGGGGACCGATACCTCCCATGGAGCAGTTCTTC
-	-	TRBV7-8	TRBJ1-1	CASSFARVGEAFF	TGTGCCAGCAGCTTCGCCAGGGTGGGTGAAGCTTTCTTT
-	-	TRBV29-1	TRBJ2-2	CSVYSNTGELFF	TGCAGCGTGTACTCGAACACCGGGGAGCTGTTTTTT
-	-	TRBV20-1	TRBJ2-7	CSAQQGYEQYF	TGCAGTGCTCAACAGGGTTACGAGCAGTACTTC
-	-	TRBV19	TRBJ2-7	CASRDIRVDEQYF	TGTGCCAGTAGGGATATCAGAGTGGACGAGCAGTACTTC
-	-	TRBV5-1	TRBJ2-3	CASSSSTDTQYF	TGCGCCAGCAGCTCTTCCACAGATACGCAGTATTTT
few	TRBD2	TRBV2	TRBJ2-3	CASSEETSGAGDTQYF	TGTGCCAGCAGTGAAGAGACTAGCGGGGCTGGGGATACGCAGTATTTT
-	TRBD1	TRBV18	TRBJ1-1	CASSQGAGEAFF	TGTGCCAGCTCACAGGGGGCGGGTGAAGCTTTCTTT
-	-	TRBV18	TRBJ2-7	CASSTPSDVDEQYF	TGTGCCAGCTCAACTCCTAGCGACGTCGACGAGCAGTACTTC
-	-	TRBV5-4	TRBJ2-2	CASSLSARGGGELFF	TGTGCCAGCAGCTTGTCAGCTAGGGGGGGCGGGGAGCTGTTTTTT